A selection of T cell receptor beta chains follows, all from one sample in a study of siplizumab effects on memory and regulatory T cells. Profiling relied on immunoSEQ multiplex PCR, and the TCRdb table lists in-frame clones only, not all of them. Here the sample spans tens of thousands of clones, 90% to 95% being singletons. The sequencing input was non-Treg CD4+ T cells sorted from blood. Receptors originate from a human donor in good health. Each CDR3 is given with its conserved first and last residue. The D gene is left open where the match is weak. Size is omitted from some rows. Given values are once, few, many or a class for expanded clones.

TRBJ2-5	TRBV6-1	.	.	TGTGCCAGCAGTGAAGCGCGATGGCAGATCTACCAAGAGACCCAGTACTTC	CASSEARWQIYQETQYF
TRBJ2-5	TRBV14	.	.	TGTGCCAGCAGTCCCCCCTCTGGGACCCAGTACTTC	CASSPPSGTQYF
TRBJ1-2	TRBV16	once	.	TGTGCCAGCAGCCAATGGAGCATCCATAACTATGGCTACACCTTC	CASSQWSIHNYGYTF
TRBJ2-5	TRBV5-1	.	.	TGCGCCAGCAGCTTAACAGGGTCCCAAGAGACCCAGTACTTC	CASSLTGSQETQYF
TRBJ2-7	TRBV19	once	.	TGTGCCAGTCGACAGGGGACTACCTACGAGCAGTACTTC	CASRQGTTYEQYF
TRBJ1-2	TRBV6-5	.	TRBD1	TGTGCCAGCAGTTACTCGGGACAGACTATAGGCTACACCTTC	CASSYSGQTIGYTF
TRBJ1-1	TRBV11-3	.	.	TGTGCCAGCAGCGCACAGGGTAGGCACACTGAAGCTTTCTTT	CASSAQGRHTEAFF
TRBJ1-3	TRBV30	.	.	TGTGCCTGGAGTACGGACTCTGGAAACACCATATATTTT	CAWSTDSGNTIYF
TRBJ2-3	TRBV28	.	TRBD2	TGTGCCAGCAGTACCACCCGGGCTAGCGGGAGTTTAGATACGCAGTATTTT	CASSTTRASGSLDTQYF
TRBJ1-1	TRBV6-6	.	.	TGTGCCAGCCGCCGAGGGTCCGCTTTCTTT	CASRRGSAFF
TRBJ1-5	TRBV7-8	.	.	TGTGCCAGCAGCCTCGGACGGTGGAGCAATCAGCCCCAGCATTTT	CASSLGRWSNQPQHF
TRBJ1-6	TRBV7-2	once	.	TGTGCCAGCAGCCTGACAAGCTCCTATAATTCACCCCTCCACTTT	CASSLTSSYNSPLHF
TRBJ2-7	TRBV5-1	.	TRBD2	TGCGCCAGCAGCTACTCAGCGGGAGTATTCGACGAGCAGTACTTC	CASSYSAGVFDEQYF
TRBJ1-4	TRBV4-1	.	.	TGCGCCAGCAGCCCCGCGGTCGGACTTCTTAATGAAAAACTGTTTTTT	CASSPAVGLLNEKLFF
TRBJ1-3	TRBV7-2	.	.	TGTGCCAGCAGCCGCTCAACTGGAAACACCATATATTTT	CASSRSTGNTIYF
TRBJ2-5	TRBV20-1	.	.	TGCAGTGGGGGAGCCCAAGAGACCCAGTACTTC	CSGGAQETQYF
TRBJ1-1	TRBV18	.	.	TGTGCCAGCTCACGGTCAGACGGTAAGAACACTGAAGCTTTCTTT	CASSRSDGKNTEAFF
TRBJ2-7	TRBV2	once	.	TGTGCCAGCAAGGGACGCCTCTACGAGCAGTACTTC	CASKGRLYEQYF
TRBJ2-1	TRBV25-1	once	.	TGTGCCAGCAGGGCCATCCCCTACAATGAGCAGTTCTTC	CASRAIPYNEQFF
TRBJ1-1	TRBV6-1	.	.	TGTGCCAGCAGTGAGATACCCACTGAAGCTTTCTTT	CASSEIPTEAFF
TRBJ2-2	TRBV28	.	TRBD1	TGTGCCAGCAGTGGAAGGGACAGCTACACCGGGGAGCTGTTTTTT	CASSGRDSYTGELFF
TRBJ2-7	TRBV27	.	.	TGTGCCAGCAGAAAGACAGGTTCCTACGAGCAGTACTTC	CASRKTGSYEQYF
TRBJ2-1	TRBV30	.	.	TGTGCCTGGAGTGTACTTGTCGGGAAAGGTGAGCAGTTCTTC	CAWSVLVGKGEQFF
TRBJ1-5	TRBV30	once	TRBD1	TGTGCCTGCGGGCAGGGGGCTAGCAATCAGCCCCAGCATTTT	CACGQGASNQPQHF
TRBJ2-7	TRBV30	.	.	TGTGCCTGGAGAGTACAGGGAACCTACGAGCAGTACTTC	CAWRVQGTYEQYF
TRBJ2-7	TRBV11-2	once	TRBD1	TGTGCCAGCAGCTTGACAAGGACAGGACTTTACGAGCAGTACTTC	CASSLTRTGLYEQYF
TRBJ2-6	TRBV5-8	.	.	TGTGCCAGCAGATGGAGGGGGCTTGGGGCCAACGTCCTGACTTTC	CASRWRGLGANVLTF
TRBJ1-1	TRBV30	.	.	TGTGCCTGGAGCCGAAGGGGGGACACACGCACTGAAGCTTTCTTT	CAWSRRGDTRTEAFF
TRBJ1-2	TRBV5-4	.	TRBD1	TGTGCCAGCAGCCCGGGGGACAGGGGCTGGGATGGCTACACCTTC	CASSPGDRGWDGYTF
TRBJ1-1	TRBV4-1	.	.	TGCGCCAGCAGCAACCGGGTGCGGTCGGCGTACACTGAAGCTTTCTTT	CASSNRVRSAYTEAFF
TRBJ1-1	TRBV28	.	.	TGTGCCAGCAGTTTATCTGGCACAGGGACTTTCTTT	CASSLSGTGTFF
TRBJ1-2	TRBV5-4	.	.	TGTGCCAGCAGCCCCGCGGGAGTAGCCTATGGCTACACCTTC	CASSPAGVAYGYTF
TRBJ2-5	TRBV29-1	.	TRBD2	TGCAGCGTTGGGGGACCGGGACTAGCAGGGGAGACCCAGTACTTC	CSVGGPGLAGETQYF
TRBJ2-3	TRBV5-8	.	TRBD1	TGTGCCAGCAGCTCCGGGACAGGGGCCCCAGATACGCAGTATTTT	CASSSGTGAPDTQYF
TRBJ2-5	TRBV19	.	TRBD2	TGTGCCAGTAGTATAGGAACTAGCGAAGAGACCCAGTACTTC	CASSIGTSEETQYF
TRBJ1-4	TRBV7-9	.	TRBD1	TGTGCCAGCAGCTCGCGGACAGGGGGCGAAAAACTGTTTTTT	CASSSRTGGEKLFF
TRBJ2-7	TRBV9	once	.	TGTGCCAGCAGCGTAGACACCTTGGGCGAGCAGTACTTC	CASSVDTLGEQYF
TRBJ2-5	TRBV2	once	.	TGTGCCAGCAGTGTTGGCTCCAGGGAGACCCAGTACTTC	CASSVGSRETQYF
TRBJ1-3	TRBV5-6	.	.	TGTGCCAGCAGCCCGGCAGGAGCAGATCGAATCATCTCTGGAAACACCATATATTTT	CASSPAGADRIISGNTIYF